This section outlines one T cell receptor (beta chain) sequence together with its context. J was trimmed by 7 bases and V by 7 bases; bases with no gene match: 13. Germline values: CDR1 LNHDA, CDR2 SQIVND (reference sequence). This CDR3 comprises 15 residues. This specimen comes from a study of blood T cell repertoires in COVID-19. Study background: From T cells, B-cell-depleted T cells, or PBMCs came the material, which was cDNA or gDNA.

How the authors handled the data: It was from reference gene primer amplification that nucleated cell counts were estimated. Some clones are missing from TCRdb's copy, which holds only in-frame ones; the method was immunoSEQ multiplex PCR. V, J and clone size were drawn from that table, and D and trimming were deduced from the DNA. The top ten clones hold 6.5% to 8% of a sample with just over 25,000 clones, 90% of them seen once. The sequencing input was peripheral blood. The source of this sequence is a human donor in a cohort sampled during active COVID-19. The rearrangement links TRBV19 to TRBJ2-4; 7 bases are a match to TRBD1. CDR3 amino acids: CASNDREGKKNIQYF. Written as DNA, the CDR3 is TGTGCCAGTAACGACAGGGAAGGAAAGAAGAACATTCAGTACTTC.